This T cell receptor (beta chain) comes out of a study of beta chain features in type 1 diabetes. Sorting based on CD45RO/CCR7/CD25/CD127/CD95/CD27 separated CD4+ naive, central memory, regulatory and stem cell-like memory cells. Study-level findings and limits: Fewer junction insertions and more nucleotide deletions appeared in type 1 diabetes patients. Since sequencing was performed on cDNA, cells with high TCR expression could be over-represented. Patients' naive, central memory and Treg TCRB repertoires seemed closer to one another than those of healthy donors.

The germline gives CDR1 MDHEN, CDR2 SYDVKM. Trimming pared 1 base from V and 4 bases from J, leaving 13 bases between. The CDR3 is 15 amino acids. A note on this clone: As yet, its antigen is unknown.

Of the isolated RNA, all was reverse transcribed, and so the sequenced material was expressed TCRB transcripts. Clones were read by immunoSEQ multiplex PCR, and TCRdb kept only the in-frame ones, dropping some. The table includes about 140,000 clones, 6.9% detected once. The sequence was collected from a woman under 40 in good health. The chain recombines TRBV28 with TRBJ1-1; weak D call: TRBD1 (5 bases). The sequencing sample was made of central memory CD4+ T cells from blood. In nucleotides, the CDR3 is TGTGCCAGCAGTTTATCTCAGGGAAGAGTCACTGAAGCTTTCTTT. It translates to CASSLSQGRVTEAFF. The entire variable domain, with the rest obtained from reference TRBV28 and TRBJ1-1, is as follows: DVKVTQSSRYLVKRTGEKVFLECVQDMDHENMFWYRQDPGLGLRLIYFSYDVKMKEKGDIPEGYSVSREKKERFSLILESASTNQTSMYLCASSLSQGRVTEAFFGQGTRLTVV.